Below are 14 T cell receptor beta chains sequenced from a single sample in a study of a mutant IDH1 vaccine in newly diagnosed glioma. These receptors have no known antigen. Assay used: immunoSEQ multiplex PCR; TCRdb lists only in-frame clones, some missing. The sample gives around 60,000 clones, approximately 84% of which show up once; about 4.1% is in the top ten. Regarding time point: week 23, last vaccination. The content of each vaccine dose was 300 ug of mutant IDH1 20-mer peptide, and topical imiquimod accompanied it. Source: PBMCs, taken from a glioma patient whose treatment included an IDH1 peptide vaccine. The receptors stem from a man aged 30 to 45 with glioma.

The V call is TRBV7-9, the J call TRBJ2-1, with 10 bases matching TRBD2. There are 15 residues in the CDR3. J was trimmed by 9 bases and V by 1 base; bases with no gene match: 6. Germline V gives CDR1 SEHNR, CDR2 FQNEAQ (reference sequence). CDR3 sequence: CASSLVLAGSGEQFF. DNA for the CDR3: TGTGCCAGCAGCTTAGTACTAGCGGGGTCAGGTGAGCAGTTCTTC.

The V gene is TRBV5-6, the J gene TRBJ1-4, with 9 bases matching TRBD1. Trimming cost V 4 bases and J 7 bases; bases outside gene matches: 8. The CDR3 covers 15 residues. CDR1 and CDR2 (germline): SGHDT, YYEEEE. The CDR3 DNA sequence: TGTGCCAGCAGCCTTACGACAGGGGGACGTGAAAAACTGTTTTTT. Protein: CASSLTTGGREKLFF.

The chain is built from TRBV30 and TRBJ1-6, with 9 bases identical to TRBD1. V shed 3 bases, J shed 0 bases, and the junction held 6 bases outside the gene matches. This CDR3 is 17 amino acids long. The V gene's germline CDR1 is GTSNPN and CDR2 SVGIG (reference sequence). The CDR3 DNA sequence: TGTGCCTGGAGCGGTACAGGGGGCGCCTCCTATAATTCACCCCTCCACTTT. Translation gives CAWSGTGGASYNSPLHF.

This chain joins TRBV2 and TRBJ1-1; no clear D gene. Looked up from germline, CDR1 is SNHLY and CDR2 is FYNNEI. V dropped 8 bases and J dropped 0 bases, with 10 bases sitting between them. This CDR3 comprises 13 residues. The chain's CDR3 is CASGRRMNTEAFF. DNA for the CDR3: TGTGCCAGCGGGAGAAGGATGAACACTGAAGCTTTCTTT.

V and J are TRBV19 and TRBJ2-5; D gene uncertain. The DNA end lines up better with TRBJ2-7; the J call may be wrong. The germline CDR1 and CDR2 sequences are LNHDA and SQIVND (reference sequence). The CDR3 runs to 14 residues. CDR3 loop: CASSDSAVSYEQYF. The DNA for the CDR3 is TGTGCCAGTAGTGATTCGGCGGTCTCCTACGAGCAGTACTTC.

The chain is built from TRBV9 and TRBJ1-1; unclear D gene. Germline V lookup: CDR1 SGDLS, CDR2 YYNGEE. V was trimmed by 0 bases and J by 1 base, leaving 10 bases between them. The CDR3 runs 15 residues. As DNA, the CDR3 is TGTGCCAGCAGCGTAGATGTGGTGACGAACACTGAAGCTTTCTTT. Residues: CASSVDVVTNTEAFF.

The chain combines TRBV7-9 with TRBJ2-1; D possibly corresponds to TRBD2 (5 bases). CDR1 is SEHNR, CDR2 FQNEAQ, per germline (reference sequence). This CDR3 has 15 residues. V shed 1 base and J shed 2 bases, with 9 bases lying between them. CDR3 protein: CASSLVSGAYNEQFF. CDR3 DNA: TGTGCCAGCAGCTTAGTCTCCGGGGCCTACAATGAGCAGTTCTTC.

The sample holds one count of this clone. A read error may produce the germline difference seen at one junction end. V gene TRBV5-5 combines with J gene TRBJ2-1; D unclear. There are 12 residues in the CDR3. From germline, CDR1 is SGHKS and CDR2 YYEKEE (reference sequence). The DNA for the CDR3 is TGTGCCAGCAGGTTGGCCACCAATGAGCAGTTCTTC. It codes for CASRLATNEQFF. The whole variable domain, remainder taken from reference TRBV5-5 and TRBJ2-1, is DAGVTQSPTHLIKTRGQQVTLRCSPISGHKSVSWYQQVLGQGPQFIFQYYEKEERGRGNFPDRFSARQFPNYSSELNVNALLLGDSALYLCASRLATNEQFFGPGTRLTVL.

The chain has TRBV13 and TRBJ2-1; 8 nucleotides align to TRBD2. The V gene end was trimmed by 5 bases and the J gene end by 0 bases; junction bases not matched to a gene: 9. Germline CDR1 PRHDT, CDR2 FYEKMQ (reference sequence). CDR3 length: 17 residues. CDR3 DNA: TGTGCCAGCAGCCCAGGACTAGCCGAAAGCTCCTACAATGAGCAGTTCTTC. This codes for CASSPGLAESSYNEQFF.

In DNA, the CDR3 is TGTGCCAGCAGTGAAGATGGGGATAATGAGCAGTTCTTC. As protein: CASSEDGDNEQFF. The chain links TRBV25-1 to TRBJ2-1; D not certain. This CDR3 comprises 13 residues. Germline V CDR1 and CDR2: MGHDK, SYGVNS. Between the trimmed V and J ends, which lost 2 bases and 7 bases, there was a span of 9 bases.

The chain uses TRBV18 and TRBJ1-5, with D possibly matching TRBD1 (6 bases). V was trimmed by 2 bases and J by 1 base, leaving 15 bases between them. The CDR3 runs to 17 residues. From germline, CDR1 is KGHSH and CDR2 LQKENI. DNA of the CDR3: TGTGCCAGCTCACCAGTTCGGGGGGCGACGAGCAATCAGCCCCAGCATTTT. Protein sequence: CASSPVRGATSNQPQHF.

Points on this clone: The sample contains more than one DNA sequence encoding this CDR3. The CDR3 nucleotides read TGCGCCAGCAGCTTAGAGGGGGCCCCTAATGAAAAACTGTTTTTT. Translation: CASSLEGAPNEKLFF. This chain uses TRBV5-1 with TRBJ1-4, with 7 nucleotides matching TRBD1. The CDR3 has 15 residues. V gave up 2 bases and J gave up 3 bases; unmatched junction bases: 4. Germline values: CDR1 SGHRS, CDR2 YFSETQ. The variable domain in full, with the rest retrieved from reference TRBV5-1 and TRBJ1-4, is KAGVTQTPRYLIKTRGQQVTLSCSPISGHRSVSWYQQTPGQGLQFLFEYFSETQRNKGNFPGRFSGRQFSNSRSEMNVSTLELGDSALYLCASSLEGAPNEKLFFGSGTQLSVL.

This clone was picked up one time. The chain recombines TRBV5-1 with TRBJ2-1; no clear D. The CDR3 is 18 residues long. V was cut by 3 bases and J by 7 bases, with 26 bases left in between. Germline-derived CDR1 and CDR2 are SGHRS and YFSETQ. The CDR3 sequence is CASSSTHPSGQTTNEQFF. CDR3 coding DNA: TGCGCCAGCAGCTCTACCCACCCTTCAGGCCAAACAACAAATGAGCAGTTCTTC. Full variable domain (missing parts from reference TRBV5-1 and TRBJ2-1): KAGVTQTPRYLIKTRGQQVTLSCSPISGHRSVSWYQQTPGQGLQFLFEYFSETQRNKGNFPGRFSGRQFSNSRSEMNVSTLELGDSALYLCASSSTHPSGQTTNEQFFGPGTRLTVL.

This clone was seen just once. V is TRBV2 and J is TRBJ1-5, with TRBD1 as a possible D gene (5 bases). CDR1 is SNHLY and CDR2 is FYNNEI in the germline V gene. This CDR3 has 16 amino acids. The V end lost 6 bases, the J end lost 2 bases, and 17 bases lay between the germline ends. The chain's CDR3 is CASSSRQGRGNQPQHF. In DNA form, the CDR3 reads TGTGCCAGCAGCTCCCGGCAGGGACGAGGCAATCAGCCCCAGCATTTT.